This passage covers 23 T cell receptor beta chains from one sample sequenced in a study of T cells in Graves' hyperthyroidism and ophthalmopathy. Amplification targeted TCR beta CDR3 regions from RNA transcripts. Primed by the HTBI set, a first-round RT-PCR was run on the TCR CDR3. In TCRdb, the multiplex PCR reads were re-called with MiXCR into one record per CDR3 protein. This sample has some 460,000 distinct CDR3 sequences, with about 15% found just once. Sequencing used blood. These receptor sequences come from a young woman with Graves' hyperthyroidism.

The rearrangement uses TRBV20-1 and TRBJ2-7, with D perhaps TRBD2 (5 bases). The germline V and J ends were trimmed by 0 bases and 5 bases, with 14 bases remaining between them. The CDR3 has 14 residues. CDR1 and CDR2 from the germline V gene are DFQATT and SNEGSKA (reference sequence). The CDR3 reads CSARDGRSLNEQYF. CDR3 nucleotide sequence: TGCAGTGCTAGAGATGGGAGATCGTTGAACGAGCAGTACTTC.

At least ten counts were recorded for this clonotype. The J gene is TRBJ1-5, the V gene TRBV28; 8 nucleotides line up with TRBD1. J lost 6 bases, V lost 3 bases, and 7 bases had no gene match. CDR3 length equals 15 residues. Germline V gene lookup returns CDR1 MDHEN and CDR2 SYDVKM. In nucleotides, the CDR3 is TGTGCCAGCAGTTTCGACAGGGGTACAGGTCAGCCCCAGCATTTT. This translates into CASSFDRGTGQPQHF.

The chain links TRBV6-2 or TRBV6-3 to TRBJ1-5, with 7 bases lining up with TRBD1. This CDR3 region has 16 residues. The ends lost 2 bases at V and 7 bases at J; junction bases unmatched: 11. Germline V gene lookup returns CDR1 MNHEY and CDR2 SVGEGT. The CDR3 region has the DNA TGTGCCAGCAGTTACCAAACAGGGGAGGGTGGCCAGCCCCAGCATTTT. Protein sequence: CASSYQTGEGGQPQHF.

V and J are TRBV19 and TRBJ1-2; no firm D call. Trimming took off 6 bases at V and 5 bases at J, with 19 bases between the two ends. This CDR3 is 15 amino acids long. CDR1 is LNHDA, CDR2 SQIVND, per germline (reference sequence). CDR3 coding DNA: TGTGCCAGTAGCAAGTATCCTGAGGGCCTATATGGCTACACCTTC. Protein sequence: CASSKYPEGLYGYTF.

The table lists this clonotype with many counts. The rearrangement links TRBV13 to TRBJ2-4; no clear D gene. Per germline, CDR1 PRHDT and CDR2 FYEKMQ (reference sequence). With 5 bases removed from V and 5 bases from J, the gap between germline ends came to 7 bases. The CDR3 covers 12 residues. The CDR3 sequence is CASSLGQNIQYF. In nucleotides, the CDR3 is TGTGCCAGCAGCCTTGGACAAAACATTCAGTACTTC.

This clonotype has ten or more counts. V is TRBV2 and J is TRBJ2-7, with a weak D call TRBD2 (6 bases). The CDR3 extends over 14 amino acids. V lost 3 bases and J lost 0, with 9 bases in between. The germline gives CDR1 SNHLY, CDR2 FYNNEI. The DNA for the CDR3 is TGTGCCAGCAGTGATGGGGGGAGCTCCTACGAGCAGTACTTC. It translates to CASSDGGSSYEQYF.

The J gene is TRBJ1-3, the V gene TRBV18; 7 bases are shared with TRBD1. After removal of 3 bases from V and 0 bases from J, the junction contained 8 bases not matched to a gene. Germline V gene lookup returns CDR1 KGHSH and CDR2 LQKENI. There are 17 residues in the CDR3. For the CDR3, the DNA is TGTGCCAGCTCACCGGGACAGCTACGCTTCTCTGGAAACACCATATATTTT. Protein: CASSPGQLRFSGNTIYF.

The table lists this clonotype with a few counts. This chain links TRBV30 with TRBJ1-5; possible D gene TRBD1, 5 bases. Germline values: CDR1 GTSNPN, CDR2 SVGIG (reference sequence). The CDR3 is 14 residues long. Trimming removed 4 bases at V and 5 bases at J, with 15 bases between. In DNA form, the CDR3 reads TGTGCCTGGACTGGACGGGGGACCTATCAGCCCCAGCATTTT. Its translation: CAWTGRGTYQPQHF.

This clonotype was observed a few times. The chain recombines TRBV4-1 with TRBJ2-3, with TRBD2 identical over 9 bases. The CDR3 runs 17 residues. CDR1 is MGHRA and CDR2 is YSYEKL in the germline V gene. The V and J ends lost 0 bases and 3 bases, in that order; junction bases with no gene match: 7. DNA for the CDR3: TGCGCCAGCAGCCAAGAGGGTCTAGCGGGACCGACAGATACGCAGTATTTT. Translation: CASSQEGLAGPTDTQYF.

With regard to this clonotype: This may be a read error: a much more frequent sequence differs by one nucleotide. The chain combines TRBV28 with TRBJ2-1; D tentatively reads TRBD1 or TRBD2 (6 bases each). This CDR3 is 15 amino acids long. Germline V lookup: CDR1 MDHEN, CDR2 SYDVKM. Trimming left V 3 bases short and J 4 bases short, with 13 bases between. CDR3 protein: CASSFSGAHYNEQFF. The CDR3 coding sequence is TGTGCCAGCAGTTTCTCGGGGGCCCATTACAATGAGCAGTTCTTC.

This clonotype was seen at least ten times. The chain couples TRBV20-1 to TRBJ1-2; TRBD1 is a possible D gene (6 bases). CDR1 and CDR2 (germline): DFQATT, SNEGSKA (reference sequence). CDR3 length equals 13 residues. Deletions cut 3 bases from V and 7 bases from J, with 15 bases between. Written as DNA, the CDR3 is TGCAGTGCTAGGAACAGGGTTACAGGTGGCTACACCTTC. It is translated as CSARNRVTGGYTF.

The genes are TRBV3-1 and TRBJ2-1; D unresolved. Trimming left V 4 bases short and J 6 bases short, with 19 bases between. The germline CDR1 and CDR2 sequences are LGHDT and YNNKEL (reference sequence). The CDR3 sequence is 16 residues long. DNA for the CDR3: TGTGCCAGCAGCCCCCTAAGGGCAACCCCGGGCAATGAGCAGTTCTTC. It specifies CASSPLRATPGNEQFF.

This clonotype was counted at least ten times. V gene TRBV2 combines with J gene TRBJ2-5, with 7 nucleotides matching TRBD2. The CDR3 runs to 14 residues. Germline V gene data show CDR1 as SNHLY and CDR2 as FYNNEI. Trimming cost V 6 bases and J 4 bases; bases outside gene matches: 8. CDR3 residues: CASRGDYLRETQYF. DNA for the CDR3: TGTGCCAGCAGGGGGGACTACCTACGAGAGACCCAGTACTTC.

This clonotype was picked up many times. This chain links TRBV6-1 with TRBJ1-1; D gene ambiguous. Trimming stripped 3 bases from V and 1 base from J, with 9 bases between. Germline V lookup: CDR1 MNHNS, CDR2 SASEGT. The CDR3 covers 14 residues. CDR3 nucleotide sequence: TGTGCCAGCAGTGAGTGGCAAAGGAACACTGAAGCTTTCTTT. Protein sequence: CASSEWQRNTEAFF.

The gene calls are TRBV6-5 and TRBJ2-5; the D is unclear. The germline V gene encodes CDR1 MNHEY and CDR2 SVGAGI. CDR3 length: 14 amino acids. V lost 0 bases, J lost 1 base, and 6 bases lay in between. The CDR3 region is CASSYSESQETQYF. In nucleotides, the CDR3 is TGTGCCAGCAGTTACTCGGAGAGCCAAGAGACCCAGTACTTC.

Of note for this clonotype: A much more abundant neighbour one base away suggests this may be a read error. The CDR3 sequence is CGSSRDKADGELFF. As DNA, the CDR3 is TGCGGCAGCAGCAGGGACAAGGCGGACGGGGAGCTGTTTTTT. The rearrangement links TRBV5-1 to TRBJ2-2; a weak D match, TRBD1 (6 bases). Germline V lookup: CDR1 SGHRS, CDR2 YFSETQ. The CDR3 totals 14 residues.

CDR3 sequence: CASIGGTNSNQPQHF. DNA of the CDR3: TGTGCCAGTATAGGGGGGACAAATAGCAATCAGCCCCAGCATTTT. The gene calls are TRBV19 and TRBJ1-5, with D maybe TRBD1 (6 bases). Germline CDR1 is LNHDA and CDR2 is SQIVND (reference sequence). Trimming stripped 7 bases from V and 0 bases from J, with 13 bases between. CDR3 length equals 15 residues.

This rearrangement joins TRBV7-3 to TRBJ2-3; D is possibly TRBD2 (6 bases). Germline values: CDR1 SGHTA, CDR2 FQGTGA. The length of the CDR3 is 15 residues. Trimming stripped 3 bases from V and 4 bases from J, with 14 bases between. For the CDR3, the DNA is TGTGCCAGCAGCTTGAGTGCGGGGAGTTCAGATACGCAGTATTTT. It translates to CASSLSAGSSDTQYF.

This clonotype appeared many times. J is TRBJ1-5 and V is TRBV4-1; 9 bases line up with TRBD1. CDR1 is MGHRA and CDR2 is YSYEKL in the germline V gene. The CDR3 contains 16 residues. V lost 0 bases to trimming and J lost 5 bases; unmatched junction nucleotides: 5. The CDR3 DNA is TGCGCCAGCAGCCAAGATGGGGGACAGGGCTATCAGCCCCAGCATTTT. It is translated as CASSQDGGQGYQPQHF.

This clonotype was recorded at least ten times. V and J are TRBV10-3 and TRBJ2-5; 7 bases are a match to TRBD2. The length of the CDR3 is 14 residues. CDR1 and CDR2 (germline): ENHRY, SYGVKD. J gave up 4 bases and V 4 bases, and 6 bases lay outside the gene matches. CDR3 DNA: TGTGCCATCAGTGCTGGACTAGAGGGAGAGACCCAGTACTTC. Protein sequence: CAISAGLEGETQYF.

This clonotype was observed a handful of times. This may be a read error, as it is one base from a much larger clone. The chain carries TRBV20-1 and TRBJ1-2; the match to TRBD1 covers 8 bases. The CDR3 runs 14 residues. Germline V gene data show CDR1 as DFQATT and CDR2 as SNEGSKA (reference sequence). The CDR3 coding sequence is TGCAGTGCAAGAGGACAGGGTATCAACTATGGCTACACCTTC. Its protein product is CSARGQGINYGYTF.

This sequence joins TRBV27 and TRBJ2-7; 11 bases line up with TRBD1. Trimming at V came to 6 bases and at J to 6 bases, leaving 10 bases not matched to a gene. The CDR3 is made up of 15 amino acids. Germline lookup yields CDR1 MNHEY and CDR2 SMNVEV (reference sequence). CDR3 region: CASSRPGQGGLEQYF. CDR3 DNA: TGTGCCAGCAGCCGACCGGGACAGGGGGGCCTCGAGCAGTACTTC.

In regard to this clonotype: No conserved phenylalanine or tryptophan is present at the end of the CDR3, so a read error is the likely explanation. The CDR3 loop reads CASSASGSSYNEQFL. The CDR3 DNA sequence: TGTGCCAGCAGCGCTAGCGGGAGCTCCTACAATGAGCAGTTCCTC. The genes are TRBV9 and TRBJ2-1; 10 bases agree with TRBD2. CDR1 is SGDLS, CDR2 YYNGEE, per germline. This CDR3 region has 15 residues. The trim removed 3 bases at V and 0 bases at J, leaving 0 bases unmatched.